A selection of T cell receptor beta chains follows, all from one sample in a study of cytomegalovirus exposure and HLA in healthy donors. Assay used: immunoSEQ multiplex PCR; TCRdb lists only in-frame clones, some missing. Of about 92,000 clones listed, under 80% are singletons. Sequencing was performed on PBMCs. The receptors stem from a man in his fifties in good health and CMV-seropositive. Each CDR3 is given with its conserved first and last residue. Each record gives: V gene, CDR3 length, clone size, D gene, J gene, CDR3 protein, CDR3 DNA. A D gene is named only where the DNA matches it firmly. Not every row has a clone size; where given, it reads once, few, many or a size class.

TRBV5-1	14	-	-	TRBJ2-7	CASRSQGGYYEQYF	TGCGCCAGCAGATCACAGGGTGGGTACTACGAGCAGTACTTC
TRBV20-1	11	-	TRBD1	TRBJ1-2	CSKTGDYGYTF	TGCAGTAAGACAGGGGACTATGGCTACACCTTC
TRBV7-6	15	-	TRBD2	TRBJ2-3	CASSQLAGGPSTQYF	TGTGCCAGCAGTCAGCTAGCGGGGGGGCCTAGTACGCAGTATTTT
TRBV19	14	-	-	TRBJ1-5	CASSIGGGGQPQHF	TGTGCCAGTAGTATAGGGGGAGGCGGGCAGCCCCAGCATTTT
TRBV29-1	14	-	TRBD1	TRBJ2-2	CSVERDRGTGELFF	TGCAGCGTTGAACGGGACAGGGGCACCGGGGAGCTGTTTTTT
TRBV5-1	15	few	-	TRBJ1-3	CASSTTGNSGNTIYF	TGCGCCAGCAGCACGACAGGTAACTCTGGAAACACCATATATTTT
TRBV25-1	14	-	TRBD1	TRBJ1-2	CASSGGDRAYGYTF	TGTGCCAGCAGTGGGGGGGACAGAGCGTATGGCTACACCTTC
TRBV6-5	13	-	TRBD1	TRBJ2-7	CASMGTGEYEQYF	TGTGCCAGCATGGGGACAGGGGAGTACGAGCAGTACTTC
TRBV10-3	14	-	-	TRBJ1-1	CAISDRVLNTEAFF	TGTGCCATCAGTGACCGTGTTTTGAACACTGAAGCTTTCTTT
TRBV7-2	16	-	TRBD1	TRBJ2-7	CASSLTGTLYNYEQYF	TGTGCCAGCAGCTTGACAGGGACCCTGTATAACTACGAGCAGTACTTC
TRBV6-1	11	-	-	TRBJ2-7	CASSPLYEQYF	TGTGCCAGCAGTCCACTCTACGAGCAGTACTTC
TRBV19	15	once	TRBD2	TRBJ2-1	CASSIASGGNNEQFF	TGTGCCAGTAGTATAGCCAGCGGGGGGAACAATGAGCAGTTCTTC
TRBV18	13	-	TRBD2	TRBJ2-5	CASGLAGSETQYF	TGTGCAAGTGGACTAGCGGGGTCAGAGACCCAGTACTTC
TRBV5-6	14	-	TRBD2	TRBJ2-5	CASSFGLVPETQYF	TGTGCCAGCAGCTTCGGACTAGTCCCAGAGACCCAGTACTTC
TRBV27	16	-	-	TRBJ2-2	CASSLSWATNTGELFF	TGTGCCAGCAGTTTATCTTGGGCCACGAACACCGGGGAGCTGTTTTTT
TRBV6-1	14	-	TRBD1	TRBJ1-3	CASSDPGTANTIYF	TGTGCCAGCAGTGATCCCGGGACAGCAAACACCATATATTTT
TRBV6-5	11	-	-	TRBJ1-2	CASGSGVGYTF	TGTGCCAGCGGCTCAGGTGTTGGCTACACCTTC
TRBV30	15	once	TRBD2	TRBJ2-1	CAWSTLAGGYNEQFF	TGTGCCTGGAGTACTCTAGCGGGGGGCTACAATGAGCAGTTCTTC
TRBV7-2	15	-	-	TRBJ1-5	CASSFTGGSGQPQHF	TGTGCCAGCAGCTTCACCGGGGGGTCAGGGCAGCCCCAGCATTTT
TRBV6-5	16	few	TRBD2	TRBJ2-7	CASSYAGTSGGYEQYF	TGTGCCAGCAGTTACGCCGGGACTAGCGGGGGGTACGAGCAGTACTTC
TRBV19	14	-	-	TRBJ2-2	CASSMAANTGELFF	TGTGCCAGTAGTATGGCAGCGAACACCGGGGAGCTGTTTTTT
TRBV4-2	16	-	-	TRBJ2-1	CASSQDRSGNYNEQFF	TGTGCCAGCAGCCAAGATCGGTCGGGTAACTACAATGAGCAGTTCTTC
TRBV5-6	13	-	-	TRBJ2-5	CASSISGQETQYF	TGTGCCAGCAGCATAAGCGGGCAAGAGACCCAGTACTTC
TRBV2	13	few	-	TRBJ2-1	CASTAPLNNEQFF	TGTGCCAGCACCGCCCCGCTAAACAATGAGCAGTTCTTC
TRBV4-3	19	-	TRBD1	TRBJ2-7	CASSQRRDPGQGERYEQYF	TGCGCCAGCAGCCAACGCCGGGACCCGGGACAGGGGGAGCGGTACGAGCAGTACTTC
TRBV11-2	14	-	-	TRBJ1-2	CASSQTTGIHGYTF	TGTGCCAGCAGCCAAACGACGGGAATCCATGGCTACACCTTC
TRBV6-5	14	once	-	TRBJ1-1	CASSYGTRNTEAFF	TGTGCCAGCAGTTACGGGACAAGGAACACTGAGGCTTTCTTT
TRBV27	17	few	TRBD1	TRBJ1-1	CASRPGTGGAGDTEAFF	TGTGCCAGCAGGCCCGGGACAGGGGGTGCGGGGGACACTGAAGCTTTCTTT
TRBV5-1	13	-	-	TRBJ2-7	CASSLGRSYEQYF	TGCGCCAGCAGCTTGGGCAGATCCTACGAGCAGTACTTC
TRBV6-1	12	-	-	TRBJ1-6	CASGRLNSPLHF	TGTGCCAGCGGCAGGTTAAATTCACCCCTCCACTTT
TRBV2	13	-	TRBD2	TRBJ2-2	CARRTSGGRELFF	TGTGCCAGGAGGACTAGCGGGGGCCGGGAGCTGTTTTTT
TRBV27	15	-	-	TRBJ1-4	CASSLTPGVNEKLFF	TGTGCCAGCAGTTTAACTCCGGGGGTAAATGAAAAACTGTTTTTT
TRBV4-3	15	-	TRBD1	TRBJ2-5	CASSQGQGGQETQYF	TGCGCCAGCAGCCAGGGACAGGGAGGACAAGAGACCCAGTACTTC
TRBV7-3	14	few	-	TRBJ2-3	CASSLIQGTDTQYF	TGTGCCAGCAGCTTAATACAGGGCACAGATACGCAGTATTTT
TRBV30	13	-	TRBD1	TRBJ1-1	CAWIARGKRGAFF	TGTGCCTGGATCGCCAGGGGGAAGCGAGGGGCTTTCTTT
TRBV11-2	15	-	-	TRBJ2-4	CASSLDLARADIQYF	TGTGCCAGCAGCTTAGATCTGGCTAGAGCTGACATTCAGTACTTC
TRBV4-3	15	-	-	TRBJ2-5	CASSRLSGTGETQYF	TGCGCCAGCAGCCGTCTTTCCGGGACTGGGGAGACCCAGTACTTC
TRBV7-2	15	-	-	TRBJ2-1	CASSLEESTYNEQFF	TGTGCCAGCAGCTTAGAGGAGAGCACCTACAATGAGCAGTTCTTC
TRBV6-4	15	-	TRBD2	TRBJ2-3	CASSDSSGGTDTQYF	TGTGCCAGCAGTGACTCTAGCGGGGGGACAGATACGCAGTATTTT
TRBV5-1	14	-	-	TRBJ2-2	CASGGELNTGELFF	TGCGCCAGCGGCGGGGAGTTAAACACCGGGGAGCTGTTTTTT
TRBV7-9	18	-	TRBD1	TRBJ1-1	CSSSSDRGLFPAGTEAFF	TGTTCCAGCAGCTCCGACAGGGGCCTTTTTCCGGCGGGGACTGAAGCTTTCTTT
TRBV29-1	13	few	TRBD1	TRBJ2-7	CSGGQGPDNEQYF	TGCAGCGGAGGACAGGGGCCGGATAACGAGCAGTACTTC
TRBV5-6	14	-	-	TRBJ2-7	CASSLAQGRYEQYF	TGTGCCAGCAGCTTGGCTCAGGGTCGCTACGAGCAGTACTTC
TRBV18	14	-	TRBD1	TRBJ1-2	CASHPGQGPNGYTF	TGTGCCAGCCATCCGGGACAGGGCCCTAATGGCTACACCTTC
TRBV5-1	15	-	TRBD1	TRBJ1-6	CASSRDRLNNSPLHF	TGCGCCAGCAGCAGGGACAGATTAAATAATTCACCCCTCCACTTT
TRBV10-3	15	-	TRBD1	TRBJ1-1	CAIRDSGQANTEAFF	TGTGCCATCAGGGATAGCGGACAGGCGAACACTGAAGCTTTCTTT
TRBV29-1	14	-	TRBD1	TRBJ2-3	CSVEDREITDTQYF	TGCAGCGTTGAGGACAGGGAGATTACAGATACGCAGTATTTT
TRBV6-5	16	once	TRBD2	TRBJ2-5	CASSYSPAGGQETQYF	TGTGCCAGCAGTTACTCCCCAGCGGGGGGGCAAGAGACCCAGTACTTC